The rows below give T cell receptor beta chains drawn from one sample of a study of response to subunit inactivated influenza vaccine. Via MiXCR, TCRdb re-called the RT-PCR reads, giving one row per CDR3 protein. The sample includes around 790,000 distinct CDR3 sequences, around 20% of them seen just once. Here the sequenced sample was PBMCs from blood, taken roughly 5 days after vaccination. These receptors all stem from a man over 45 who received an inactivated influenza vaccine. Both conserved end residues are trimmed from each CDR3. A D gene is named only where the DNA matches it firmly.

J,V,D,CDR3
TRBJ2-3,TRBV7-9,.,ASSLSGWSVSTDTQY
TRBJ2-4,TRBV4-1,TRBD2,ASSQVLAGIAKNIQY
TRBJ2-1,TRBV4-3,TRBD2,ASSQDVVGGPYNEQF
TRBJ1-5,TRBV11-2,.,ASSLGAQGNQPQH
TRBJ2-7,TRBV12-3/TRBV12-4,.,ASSLYGDTSYEQY
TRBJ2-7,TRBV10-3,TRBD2,AISDGLAGGLSSYEQY
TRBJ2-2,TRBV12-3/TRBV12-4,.,ASSLSRPTGELF
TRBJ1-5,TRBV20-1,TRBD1,SATRQGFSFQPQH
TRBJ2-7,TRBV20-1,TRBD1,SARDREYEQY
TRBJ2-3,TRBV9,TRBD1,ASSSDRDVTDTQY
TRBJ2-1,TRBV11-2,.,ASSLRAEYGNEQF
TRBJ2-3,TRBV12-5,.,ASGGVERLATDTQY
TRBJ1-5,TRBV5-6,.,ASSSRYQPQH
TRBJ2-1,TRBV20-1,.,SARPGSYNEQF
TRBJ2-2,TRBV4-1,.,ASSQDRTYSGELF
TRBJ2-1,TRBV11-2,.,ASSLYAPSSYNEQF
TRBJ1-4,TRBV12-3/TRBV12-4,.,ASRGGRSLNEKLF
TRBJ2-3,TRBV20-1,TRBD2,SARASASGSADTQY
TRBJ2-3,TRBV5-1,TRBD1,ASSFRGHLTDTQY
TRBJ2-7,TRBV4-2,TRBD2,ASSQKGGGLGGEQY
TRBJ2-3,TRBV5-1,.,ASSSMRRTDTQY
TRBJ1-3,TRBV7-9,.,ASSSPGWNTIY
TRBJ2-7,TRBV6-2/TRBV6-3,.,ASSYGGRPPIYEQY
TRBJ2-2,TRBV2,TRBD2,ASSDKREPGELF
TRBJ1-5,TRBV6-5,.,ASSYGQGRNQPQH
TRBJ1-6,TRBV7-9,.,ASSLGLTENSPLH
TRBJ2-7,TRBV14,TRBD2,ASSLGLPSKQY
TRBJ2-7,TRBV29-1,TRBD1,SVRQGTYEQY
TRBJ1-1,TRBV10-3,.,AISESIRGVEAF
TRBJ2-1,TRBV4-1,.,ASSQVRGISTFGNSYNEQF
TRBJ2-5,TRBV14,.,ASSPLGFEETQY
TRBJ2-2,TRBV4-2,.,ASSQRELLGELF
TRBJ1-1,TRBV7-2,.,ASSLFPEAF
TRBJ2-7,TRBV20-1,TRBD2,RMTSGPTYEQY
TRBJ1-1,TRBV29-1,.,SVQGGTEAF
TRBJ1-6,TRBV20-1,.,SATRASKYNSPLH
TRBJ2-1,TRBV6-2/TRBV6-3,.,ASNASPQGEQF
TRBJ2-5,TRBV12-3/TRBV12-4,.,ASSFAGGRGRETQY
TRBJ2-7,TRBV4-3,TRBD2,ASSQALPGGNEQY
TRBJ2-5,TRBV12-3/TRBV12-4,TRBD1,ASRSTGGGQETQY